This T cell receptor (beta chain) was profiled in a study of shared clonotypes between healthy human individuals. This CDR3 has 13 residues. The germline V gene encodes CDR1 SGDLS and CDR2 YYNGEE. Trimming left V 6 bases short and J 0 bases short, with 7 bases between. The protocol was immunoSEQ multiplex PCR, while the TCRdb copy is restricted to in-frame clones and leaves out a portion. The sample has around 1.6 million clones, 95% to 99% seen once. Findings and caveats of the study: Apart from blood, nothing was sampled; tissue repertoires likely differ.

As to this clone: Its antigen is undetermined.

Free of recent acute infections or vaccinations, the donors were healthy HIV-negative adults. CD4+ cells underwent separation, giving CD45RA+ naive and CD45RA-negative memory subsets. This TCR was recovered from a man aged 30 to 39 in good health. The rearrangement joins TRBV9 to TRBJ2-1; a possible D gene is TRBD1 (5 bases). Sequencing input: naive CD4+ T cells sorted from blood. Subset meaning: CD45RA+ positively selected. CDR3 nucleotides: TGTGCCAGCACCAGGGACTCCTACAATGAGCAGTTCTTC. This gives the protein CASTRDSYNEQFF.